This TCR beta chain was obtained from a study of molecular identifiers for immune sequencing clone quantification. In regard to this clonotype: A much larger clone sits a single nucleotide away, making a read error possible.

A single record per CDR3 protein comes from TCRdb applying MiXCR to the PCR reads. Among over 8,000 distinct CDR3 sequences listed, around a fifth were seen once. The CDR3 length is 15 residues. Germline V gene sequence: CDR1 MNHNS, CDR2 SASEGT. V dropped 2 bases and J dropped 6; count of bases not matched to a gene: 7. The origin of this receptor is a human donor in good health. Some libraries in this study had Jurkat cell RNA spiked in. The source material was naive CD8+ T cells from blood, with Jurkat cell RNA spiked in. Specified subset: FACS-sorted CD8+CD4-CCR7+CD45RA+ naive T cells. The rearrangement joins TRBV6-1 to TRBJ2-7, with 10 bases fitting TRBD1. CDR3 bases: TGTGCCAGCAGTGAACTGGGGACAGGGGCGCGCGAGCAGTACTTC. It yields the protein CASSELGTGAREQYF.